The clone carrying this T cell receptor beta chain was counted at least ten times. Its antigen is unidentified. Germline CDR1 is DFQATT and CDR2 is SNEGSKA (reference sequence). Trimming shortened V by 5 bases and J by 12 bases, and 25 bases separated the two germline ends. The CDR3 consists of 14 residues. RNA transcripts were the template for amplifying TCR beta CDR3 regions. Using the HTBI primer set, a first-round RT-PCR was run on the TCR CDR3. TCRdb re-derived calls from the multiplex PCR reads in MiXCR, one entry per CDR3 protein. The sample lists about 500,000 distinct CDR3 sequences, over 45% occurring once. The data belong to a study of T cells in Graves' hyperthyroidism and ophthalmopathy. The study's findings and limits: Stable hyperthyroidism was told apart from ophthalmopathy by a model built on 13 V-J features.

The receptor was derived from an adult woman with Graves' disease, either hyperthyroidism or ophthalmopathy (not recorded which). The chain employs TRBV20-1 and TRBJ1-1, with a tentative D call TRBD1 (5 bases). What was sequenced was peripheral blood or thyroid tissue (not recorded which). CDR3 amino acids: CSAEEGRTPRESFF. For the CDR3, the DNA is TGCAGTGCTGAAGAGGGGAGGACCCCAAGGGAATCTTTCTTT.